This is a list of T cell receptor beta chains from one sample in a study of cytomegalovirus exposure and HLA in healthy donors. The assay was immunoSEQ multiplex PCR, and TCRdb's table has in-frame clones only and misses some. The sample table sets out over 100,000 clones. Material: PBMCs. The receptor set was obtained from a man aged 35-49 years in good health and CMV-seropositive. Each CDR3 is given with its conserved first and last residue. D genes are given only for firm matches.

J	V	D	CDR3	DNA
TRBJ2-7	TRBV27	TRBD2	CASTTRREGYEQYF	TGTGCCAGCACCACGCGACGGGAGGGTTACGAGCAGTACTTC
TRBJ1-5	TRBV5-6	-	CASSPRDTYRSYNQPQHF	TGTGCCAGCAGCCCCCGGGACACCTATAGGTCGTACAATCAGCCCCAGCATTTT
TRBJ2-1	TRBV5-1	TRBD1	CASSQTDRGSYNEQFF	TGCGCCAGCAGCCAAACCGACAGGGGTTCCTACAATGAGCAGTTCTTC
TRBJ2-2	TRBV7-9	TRBD2	CASSVLGLAVNTGELFF	TGTGCCAGCAGCGTACTCGGACTAGCGGTGAACACCGGGGAGCTGTTTTTT
TRBJ2-7	TRBV7-6	-	CASSPLAVAEQYF	TGTGCCAGCAGCCCACTAGCTGTGGCCGAGCAGTACTTC
TRBJ1-4	TRBV28	TRBD1	CASSLDRGRVTNEKLFF	TGTGCCAGCAGTTTGGACAGGGGGCGGGTAACTAATGAAAAACTGTTTTTT
TRBJ2-1	TRBV9	-	CASSGTTGASYNEQFF	TGTGCCAGCAGCGGTACGACTGGTGCCTCCTACAATGAGCAGTTCTTC
TRBJ1-2	TRBV6-4	-	CASSDSAGIHFNYGYTF	TGTGCCAGCAGTGACTCAGCAGGGATACACTTTAACTATGGCTACACCTTC
TRBJ1-3	TRBV7-8	-	CASSPSGGVSGNTIYF	TGTGCCAGCAGCCCCTCGGGGGGGGTATCAGGAAACACCATATATTTT
TRBJ2-5	TRBV11-3	-	CASSFGVKETQYF	TGTGCCAGCAGCTTCGGTGTGAAGGAGACCCAGTACTTC
TRBJ2-5	TRBV9	-	CASARTGEETQYF	TGTGCCAGCGCTCGAACGGGGGAAGAGACCCAGTACTTC
TRBJ1-1	TRBV7-2	TRBD1	CASSPWDRGLTEAFF	TGTGCCAGCAGCCCTTGGGACAGGGGATTGACTGAAGCTTTCTTT
TRBJ2-3	TRBV6-1	TRBD1	CASSPTGAITDTQYF	TGTGCCAGCAGCCCTACAGGGGCGATCACAGATACGCAGTATTTT
TRBJ1-5	TRBV28	-	CASREQGGSSNQPQHF	TGTGCCAGCAGGGAGCAGGGCGGGAGTAGCAATCAGCCCCAGCATTTT
TRBJ2-2	TRBV12-5	TRBD2	CASGLRGDTGELFF	TGTGCTAGTGGTTTGCGGGGGGACACCGGGGAGCTGTTTTTT
TRBJ2-3	TRBV27	TRBD2	CASSLSQLAGASDTQYF	TGTGCCAGCAGTTTATCCCAGCTAGCGGGAGCATCAGATACGCAGTATTTT
TRBJ1-2	TRBV14	-	CASSQIDRANYGYTF	TGTGCCAGCAGCCAAATAGATAGAGCTAACTATGGCTACACCTTC
TRBJ1-1	TRBV5-4	-	CASSLAGFTEAFF	TGTGCCAGCAGCTTGGCGGGGTTCACTGAAGCTTTCTTT
TRBJ2-3	TRBV6-6	-	CASPPPGSTDTQYF	TGTGCCAGCCCTCCCCCGGGGAGCACAGATACGCAGTATTTT
TRBJ1-2	TRBV7-9	-	CASSLVASGIGYTF	TGTGCCAGCAGCTTAGTGGCGTCAGGGATTGGCTACACCTTC
TRBJ1-5	TRBV5-1	TRBD1	CASSPTGSDNQPQHF	TGCGCCAGCAGCCCGACAGGGAGCGACAATCAGCCCCAGCATTTT
TRBJ2-7	TRBV7-2	-	CASSLDQAINSYEQYF	TGTGCCAGCAGCTTAGACCAGGCAATAAACTCCTACGAGCAGTACTTC
TRBJ1-2	TRBV6-1	-	CASRGQPYYGYTF	TGTGCCAGCAGAGGACAGCCCTACTATGGCTACACCTTC
TRBJ2-6	TRBV4-2	-	CASSSTGSGANVLTF	TGTGCCAGCAGCTCTACGGGGTCTGGGGCCAACGTCCTGACTTTC
TRBJ2-5	TRBV9	TRBD1	CASSPGTGRGQETQYF	TGTGCCAGCAGCCCCGGGACAGGGAGGGGACAAGAGACCCAGTACTTC
TRBJ2-7	TRBV5-1	TRBD1	CASSWGTVAYEQYF	TGCGCCAGCAGCTGGGGGACAGTAGCCTACGAGCAGTACTTC
TRBJ2-7	TRBV30	-	CAWSAEDRAYEQYF	TGTGCCTGGAGTGCTGAGGACAGAGCCTACGAGCAGTACTTC
TRBJ2-7	TRBV21-1	-	CASSSTSGATYEQYF	TGTGCCAGCAGCAGTACTAGCGGGGCCACCTACGAGCAGTACTTC
TRBJ1-2	TRBV2	-	CASHRAGSGYTF	TGTGCCAGCCACAGGGCTGGGTCTGGCTACACCTTC
TRBJ2-7	TRBV12-2	-	CASRYQASGSPYEQYF	TGTGCAAGTCGCTACCAAGCTAGCGGGAGTCCCTACGAGCAGTACTTC
TRBJ2-1	TRBV7-3	-	CASSLIDGSSYNEQFF	TGTGCCAGCAGCTTAATAGACGGGAGTTCCTACAATGAGCAGTTCTTC
TRBJ1-4	TRBV19	-	CASRFRSGLAATNEKLFF	TGTGCCAGTAGATTCCGTAGTGGGCTTGCTGCAACTAATGAAAAACTGTTTTTT
TRBJ1-1	TRBV14	TRBD1	CASSQMTGMNTEAFF	TGTGCCAGCAGCCAGATGACAGGGATGAACACTGAAGCTTTCTTT
TRBJ2-2	TRBV6-1	TRBD2	CASRLLAANTGELFF	TGTGCCAGCAGATTACTAGCGGCGAACACCGGGGAGCTGTTTTTT
TRBJ2-7	TRBV7-3	-	CASSHGRSDEQYF	TGTGCCAGCAGCCACGGTCGGTCCGACGAGCAGTACTTC
TRBJ2-7	TRBV6-5	-	CASSTGPLRPYEQYF	TGTGCCAGCAGCACAGGGCCTCTCCGACCTTACGAGCAGTACTTC
TRBJ2-2	TRBV6-5	TRBD2	CATIAGGPTGELFF	TGTGCCACCATTGCGGGGGGGCCAACCGGGGAGCTGTTTTTT
TRBJ1-5	TRBV16	-	CASSRSGNQPQHF	TGTGCCAGCAGCCGGTCCGGTAATCAGCCCCAGCATTTT
TRBJ2-3	TRBV5-1	TRBD2	CASSPGLAGTDTQYF	TGCGCCAGCAGCCCCGGGCTAGCGGGAACCGATACGCAGTATTTT
TRBJ2-6	TRBV5-1	TRBD1	CASSRTGPGANVLTF	TGCGCCAGCAGCAGGACAGGGCCTGGGGCCAACGTCCTGACTTTC
TRBJ2-5	TRBV4-1	-	CASSHPPQGAETQYF	TGCGCCAGCAGCCACCCACCACAGGGCGCAGAGACCCAGTACTTC
TRBJ2-7	TRBV18	TRBD1	CASSQRTGYPYEQYF	TGTGCCAGCTCACAACGGACAGGGTACCCCTACGAGCAGTACTTC
TRBJ1-3	TRBV19	-	CASSRGSGSSGNTIYF	TGTGCCAGTAGTCGGGGATCGGGGAGCTCTGGAAACACCATATATTTT
TRBJ2-4	TRBV29-1	-	CSARQGGNIQYF	TGCAGCGCACGCCAGGGGGGAAACATTCAGTACTTC
TRBJ2-7	TRBV6-6	TRBD1	CASSRGQGADEQYF	TGTGCCAGCAGCCGTGGACAGGGGGCGGACGAGCAGTACTTC
TRBJ2-7	TRBV28	TRBD2	CASSLWASGSTYEQYF	TGTGCCAGCAGTTTATGGGCTAGCGGGAGTACCTACGAGCAGTACTTC
TRBJ2-1	TRBV2	-	CASRAMGVSGNEQFF	TGTGCCAGCAGGGCCATGGGAGTTTCCGGAAATGAGCAGTTCTTC
TRBJ1-3	TRBV5-1	-	CASSLEAQGAGNTIYF	TGCGCCAGCAGCTTGGAGGCCCAGGGTGCTGGAAACACCATATATTTT
TRBJ2-7	TRBV27	-	CASSDGTPYEQYF	TGTGCCAGCAGTGACGGGACTCCCTACGAGCAGTACTTC